The rows below give T cell receptor beta chains drawn from one sample of a study of identical twins. In TCRdb, the 5' RACE reads were re-called with MiXCR into one record per CDR3 protein. The profile covers 1.5 million or so distinct CDR3 sequences, with about 32% appearing a single time and around 0.3% taken by the ten largest. Sequences were obtained from cord blood. These receptors were taken from a newborn girl in good health. Both conserved end residues are part of each CDR3. The order of the fields is J gene, D gene, V gene, CDR3 protein. The D gene is left open where the match is weak.

j_call: TRBJ2-1; d_call: -; v_call: TRBV6-5; cdr3_aa: CASSYSTGRGSTYNEQFF
j_call: TRBJ1-2; d_call: -; v_call: TRBV4-2; cdr3_aa: CASGISPQAHYGYTF
j_call: TRBJ1-4; d_call: TRBD1; v_call: TRBV12-3/TRBV12-4; cdr3_aa: CASSRDSPNEKLFF
j_call: -; d_call: TRBD2; v_call: TRBV12-3/TRBV12-4; cdr3_aa: CASSLARLAGNEQYF
j_call: TRBJ1-1; d_call: TRBD1; v_call: TRBV28; cdr3_aa: CASMTGGDAEAFF
j_call: TRBJ2-2; d_call: -; v_call: TRBV20-1; cdr3_aa: CSALGLGSTGELFF
j_call: TRBJ1-6; d_call: TRBD1; v_call: TRBV12-3/TRBV12-4; cdr3_aa: CASSPRDRSSYNSPLHF
j_call: TRBJ2-1; d_call: -; v_call: TRBV5-1; cdr3_aa: CASSLTGADNEQFF
j_call: TRBJ2-7; d_call: -; v_call: TRBV12-3/TRBV12-4; cdr3_aa: CASSLRPTTDYEQYF
j_call: TRBJ1-2; d_call: -; v_call: TRBV3-1; cdr3_aa: CASSQEGSYGCTF
j_call: TRBJ2-1; d_call: -; v_call: TRBV4-2; cdr3_aa: CASSRPPNNEQFF
j_call: TRBJ2-1; d_call: -; v_call: TRBV20-1; cdr3_aa: CSASPSGLSYNEQFF
j_call: TRBJ2-3; d_call: TRBD1; v_call: TRBV14; cdr3_aa: CASSQGTGFRTDTQYF
j_call: TRBJ1-2; d_call: -; v_call: TRBV14; cdr3_aa: CASSQLRTDRGYTF
j_call: TRBJ2-1; d_call: -; v_call: TRBV19; cdr3_aa: CASSIGGHEQFF
j_call: TRBJ1-2; d_call: -; v_call: TRBV7-9; cdr3_aa: CASSLAVRWKRDGYTF
j_call: TRBJ1-4; d_call: -; v_call: TRBV6-1; cdr3_aa: CASGPRVNRKNEKLFF
j_call: TRBJ2-5; d_call: -; v_call: TRBV20-1; cdr3_aa: CSASGLPGQETQYF
j_call: TRBJ2-7; d_call: -; v_call: TRBV3-1; cdr3_aa: CASSQPALREQYF
j_call: TRBJ2-3; d_call: TRBD2; v_call: TRBV12-3/TRBV12-4; cdr3_aa: CASSSGGGGGSTDTQYF
j_call: TRBJ2-5; d_call: TRBD2; v_call: TRBV3-1; cdr3_aa: CASRRSTSGETQYF
j_call: TRBJ2-7; d_call: TRBD2; v_call: TRBV3-1; cdr3_aa: CASSQVLAGGSAYEQYF